The 24 T cell receptor beta chains presented below share a single source sample, sequenced in a study of T cells in Graves' hyperthyroidism and ophthalmopathy. Amplification yielded TCR beta CDR3 regions, with RNA transcripts as the source. When the TCR CDR3 underwent first-round RT-PCR, the HTBI primer set was used. TCRdb itself ran the multiplex PCR reads through MiXCR, one entry per CDR3 protein. The data contain roughly 420,000 distinct CDR3 sequences, 15% to 17% of them singletons. Sequencing was done on a sample of blood. These receptors came from a woman between 18 and 29 years old with Graves' hyperthyroidism.

Worth noting for this clonotype: A junction boundary mismatches the germline segment, possibly from a read error. This chain uses TRBV29-1 with TRBJ2-1; 7 bases line up with TRBD2. This CDR3 contains 15 residues. CDR1 is SQVTM and CDR2 is ANQGSEA in the germline V gene. The CDR3 DNA is TGCAGCGTTGGGGGGGGTAAGCATACTTACAATGGGCAGTTCTTC. Encoded protein: CSVGGGKHTYNGQFF.

The rearrangement uses TRBV3-1 and TRBJ2-3; D is possibly TRBD2 (6 bases). The CDR3 length is 18 residues. The germline V and J ends were trimmed by 1 base and 2 bases, with 19 bases remaining between them. Germline loops: CDR1 LGHDT, CDR2 YNNKEL (reference sequence). The CDR3 is CASSQALGLASITDTQYF. CDR3 bases: TGTGCCAGCAGCCAAGCCCTCGGGCTAGCGTCTATCACAGATACGCAGTATTTT.

This clonotype was found a few times. In this CDR3 the conserved last residue, phenylalanine or tryptophan, is missing, so a read error is likely. The rearrangement links TRBV7-2 to TRBJ1-3; possible D gene TRBD1, 5 bases. The V gene's germline CDR1 is SGHTA and CDR2 FQGNSA. This CDR3 comprises 15 residues. The V end lost 6 bases, the J end lost 0 bases, and 12 bases lay between the germline ends. The CDR3: CASSRGVTSGNTIYL. CDR3 in DNA: TGTGCCAGCAGTCGAGGGGTTACCTCTGGAAACACCATATATCTT.

The chain combines TRBV12-3 or TRBV12-4 with TRBJ2-3; 14 nucleotides align to TRBD2. V was clipped by 5 bases and J by 0 bases; unmatched bases: 4. The CDR3 length is 17 residues. DNA of the CDR3: TGTGCCAGCAGTCTGACTAGCGGGGGGGCCAGCACAGATACGCAGTATTTT. Amino acids: CASSLTSGGASTDTQYF.

V is TRBV18 and J is TRBJ2-7, with 11 bases matching TRBD1. V trimming: 2 bases; J trimming: 2 bases; junction bases outside the gene matches: 11. Germline assignment: CDR1 KGHSH and CDR2 LQKENI. The CDR3 runs to 18 residues. The CDR3 region has the DNA TGTGCCAGCTCACCAGACGGGACGGGGACAGGGGGACCCTACGAGCAGTACTTC. This encodes CASSPDGTGTGGPYEQYF.

The chain employs TRBV7-9 and TRBJ2-1; TRBD2 agrees at 7 bases. Trimming removed 5 bases from V and 2 bases from J; junction bases left unmatched: 12. This CDR3 is 17 amino acids long. Germline loops: CDR1 SEHNR, CDR2 FQNEAQ (reference sequence). In nucleotides, the CDR3 is TGTGCCAGCAGCCCCTTCGACGGCGGGGGAACCTACAATGAGCAGTTCTTC. Translated, it gives CASSPFDGGGTYNEQFF.

This clonotype has a count of ten or more. The genes are TRBV13 and TRBJ2-3, with no clear D. This CDR3 is built from 13 residues. CDR1 is PRHDT, CDR2 FYEKMQ, per germline (reference sequence). Between the trimmed V and J ends, which lost 1 base and 0 bases, there was a span of 2 bases. The DNA for the CDR3 is TGTGCCAGCAGCTTAGTGAGCACAGATACGCAGTATTTT. This translates into CASSLVSTDTQYF. The complete variable domain, with remaining parts taken from reference TRBV13 and TRBJ2-3, reads AAGVIQSPRHLIKEKRETATLKCYPIPRHDTVYWYQQGPGQDPQFLISFYEKMQSDKGSIPDRFSAQQFSDYHSELNMSSLELGDSALYFCASSLVSTDTQYFGPGTRLTVL.

This clonotype was seen a few times. A much larger clone lies one base from this, so it may be a read error. V usage is TRBV7-2 and J usage is TRBJ1-1; D call uncertain. The CDR3 is made up of 14 amino acids. Germline V CDR1 and CDR2: SGHTA, FQGNSA. The CDR3 DNA follows: TGTGCCAGCAGCTTAGGATGGAGTGGCACTGAAACTTTCTTT. As protein: CASSLGWSGTETFF. Complete variable domain (other parts from reference TRBV7-2 and TRBJ1-1): GAGVSQSPSNKVTEKGKDVELRCDPISGHTALYWYRQSLGQGLEFLIYFQGNSAPDKSGLPSDRFSAERTGGSVSTLTIQRTQQEDSAVYLCASSLGWSGTETFFGQGTRLTVV.

The chain recombines TRBV12-3 or TRBV12-4 with TRBJ2-1; 9 nucleotides match TRBD2. V trimming: 2 bases; J trimming: 7 bases; junction bases outside the gene matches: 12. This CDR3 has 17 amino acids. The CDR3 reads CASSLPAGTSFYNEQFF. The CDR3 coding sequence is TGTGCCAGCAGTTTACCTGCCGGGACTAGCTTTTATAATGAGCAGTTCTTC.

This clonotype was counted many times. CDR3 nucleotides: TGTGCCAGCAGCCTGTCGGACAATCCCGGGGAGCTGTTTTTT. This sequence encodes CASSLSDNPGELFF. V gene TRBV11-2 combines with J gene TRBJ2-2, with a possible D match to TRBD1 (5 bases). The CDR3 is made up of 14 amino acids. Per the germline V gene, CDR1 is SGHAT and CDR2 is FQNNGV. V was trimmed by 5 bases and J by 6 bases, leaving 13 bases between them.

This clonotype was detected many times. The chain is built from TRBV10-3 and TRBJ2-5; weak D call: TRBD2 (6 bases). Germline CDR1 and CDR2: ENHRY and SYGVKD. The CDR3 has 14 residues. V lost 3 bases to trimming and J lost 2 bases, with 10 bases between them. The CDR3 bases are TGTGCCATCAGTGAAAGGAGGGAGCAAGAGACCCAGTACTTC. This gives the protein CAISERREQETQYF.

This clonotype was recorded at least ten times. The gene calls are TRBV10-3 and TRBJ1-1; the D gene is possibly TRBD1 (5 bases). This CDR3 region has 17 residues. CDR1 is ENHRY and CDR2 is SYGVKD in the germline V gene. The V end was cut by 5 bases, the J end by 0 bases, with 19 bases between. This chain's CDR3 is CAISRGVGASLNTEAFF. The DNA of the CDR3 is TGTGCCATCAGTAGGGGCGTAGGGGCGAGTTTGAACACTGAAGCTTTCTTT.

In its sample, this clonotype was seen many times. The chain carries TRBV15 and TRBJ2-7, with D possibly being TRBD1 (5 bases). V lost 7 bases to trimming and J lost 5 bases, with 18 bases between them. The CDR3 is made up of 14 amino acids. In germline, CDR1 is LNHNV, CDR2 YYDKDF (reference sequence). CDR3 nucleotides: TGTGCCACCACCCGAGACAGTAATCTCAACGAGCAGTACTTC. As protein: CATTRDSNLNEQYF.

The chain carries TRBV28 and TRBJ1-2; D is ambiguous. The V end was cut by 5 bases, the J end by 7 bases, with 14 bases between. The germline V gene encodes CDR1 MDHEN and CDR2 SYDVKM. The CDR3 extends over 13 amino acids. The CDR3 DNA is TGTGCCAGCAGTCCTACCCAGAGAACTGGCTACACCTTC. This translates into CASSPTQRTGYTF.

The chain is built from TRBV7-9 and TRBJ2-5; D not resolved. This CDR3 comprises 11 residues. The V end was cut by 4 bases, the J end by 11 bases, with 11 bases between. Per the germline V gene, CDR1 is SEHNR and CDR2 is FQNEAQ (reference sequence). In DNA form, the CDR3 reads TGTGCCAGCAGCTCGTTAGGAAGACAGTACTTC. This gives the protein CASSSLGRQYF. The full variable domain, rest sourced from reference TRBV7-9 and TRBJ2-5, is DTGVSQNPRHKITKRGQNVTFRCDPISEHNRLYWYRQTLGQGPEFLTYFQNEAQLEKSRLLSDRFSAERPKGSFSTLEIQRTEQGDSAMYLCASSSLGRQYFGPGTRLLVL.

This clonotype was found many times. The CDR3 DNA reads TGTGCCAGCAGCACCCGGGACAGCCGCACAGATACGCAGTATTTT. It is translated as CASSTRDSRTDTQYF. The gene calls are TRBV5-5 and TRBJ2-3, with 7 nucleotides matching TRBD1. CDR1 and CDR2 (germline): SGHKS, YYEKEE (reference sequence). This CDR3 comprises 15 residues. V lost 4 bases, J lost 1 base, and 6 bases stayed unmatched.

This clonotype occurred many times. The CDR3 sequence is CASRQGLGYGYTF. CDR3 nucleotide sequence: TGTGCCAGCAGACAGGGGTTAGGTTATGGCTACACCTTC. The rearrangement links TRBV28 to TRBJ1-2; 7 nucleotides line up with TRBD1. CDR3 length equals 13 residues. J lost 5 bases, V lost 6 bases, and 6 bases had no gene match. Germline loops: CDR1 MDHEN, CDR2 SYDVKM.

Turning to this clonotype: This sequence may be a read error, since a much larger clone differs from it by one base. The CDR3 end shows no conserved phenylalanine or tryptophan, and so a read error is likely. This chain connects TRBV12-3 or TRBV12-4 to TRBJ1-5, with D possibly matching TRBD1 (5 bases). The germline V and J ends were trimmed by 5 bases and 11 bases, with 10 bases remaining between them. This CDR3 comprises 11 residues. The CDR3 reads CASSDRASQHL. The CDR3 region has the DNA TGTGCCAGCAGTGACAGAGCGTCCCAGCATCTT.

This chain uses TRBV29-1 with TRBJ1-2; no definite D call. The CDR3 has 13 amino acids. Trimming took off 2 bases at V and 4 bases at J, with 11 bases between the two ends. Looked up from germline, CDR1 is SQVTM and CDR2 is ANQGSEA. The CDR3: CSVELVLGYGYTF. CDR3 nucleotide sequence: TGCAGCGTTGAATTGGTATTGGGCTATGGCTACACCTTC. The full variable domain, its missing parts supplied by reference TRBV29-1 and TRBJ1-2, is SAVISQKPSRDICQRGTSLTIQCQVDSQVTMMFWYRQQPGQSLTLIATANQGSEATYESGFVIDKFPISRPNLTFSTLTVSNMSPEDSSIYLCSVELVLGYGYTFGSGTRLTVV.

The chain links TRBV28 to TRBJ1-6; 7 bases are a match to TRBD1. This CDR3 contains 15 residues. CDR1 is MDHEN and CDR2 is SYDVKM in the germline V gene. J was trimmed by 0 bases and V by 7 bases; bases with no gene match: 3. The chain's CDR3 is CASTPGGSYNSPLHF. The CDR3 bases are TGTGCCAGCACCCCAGGGGGCTCCTATAATTCACCCCTCCACTTT.

The chain has TRBV19 and TRBJ1-6, with a tentative D call TRBD1 (5 bases). CDR1 LNHDA and CDR2 SQIVND come from the germline V gene (reference sequence). The CDR3 is made up of 15 amino acids. V gave up 3 bases and J gave up 4 bases, with 10 bases separating them. As DNA, the CDR3 is TGTGCCAGTAGTATCGGGACGGATTATAATTCACCCCTCCACTTT. Translation gives CASSIGTDYNSPLHF.

The chain is built from TRBV28 and TRBJ1-1; D unclear. The germline CDR1 and CDR2 sequences are MDHEN and SYDVKM. V was pared by 6 bases and J by 8 bases, with 16 bases between. The CDR3 length is 13 residues. The CDR3 DNA sequence: TGTGCCAGCAGCCCCTACCTGGCTTTGGAAGCTTTCTTT. It yields the protein CASSPYLALEAFF.

Ten or more counts support this clonotype. This chain uses TRBV11-2 with TRBJ2-1; a possible D gene is TRBD1 (6 bases). Germline loops: CDR1 SGHAT, CDR2 FQNNGV. The V end was cut by 3 bases, the J end by 0 bases, with 12 bases between. The CDR3 spans 16 residues. The CDR3 spells CASSFRTESSYNEQFF. CDR3 DNA sequence: TGTGCCAGCAGCTTCCGGACAGAGAGCTCCTACAATGAGCAGTTCTTC.

The chain recombines TRBV20-1 with TRBJ2-5; 9 nucleotides match TRBD2. Germline V lookup: CDR1 DFQATT, CDR2 SNEGSKA (reference sequence). The CDR3 loop spans 18 amino acids. With 1 base clipped from V and 1 base from J, the junction kept 13 bases outside the gene matches. CDR3 DNA sequence: TGCAGTGCTAGAGGGGGCGGGGGGGAACAAACCCTCCAAGAGACCCAGTACTTC. This sequence encodes CSARGGGGEQTLQETQYF.